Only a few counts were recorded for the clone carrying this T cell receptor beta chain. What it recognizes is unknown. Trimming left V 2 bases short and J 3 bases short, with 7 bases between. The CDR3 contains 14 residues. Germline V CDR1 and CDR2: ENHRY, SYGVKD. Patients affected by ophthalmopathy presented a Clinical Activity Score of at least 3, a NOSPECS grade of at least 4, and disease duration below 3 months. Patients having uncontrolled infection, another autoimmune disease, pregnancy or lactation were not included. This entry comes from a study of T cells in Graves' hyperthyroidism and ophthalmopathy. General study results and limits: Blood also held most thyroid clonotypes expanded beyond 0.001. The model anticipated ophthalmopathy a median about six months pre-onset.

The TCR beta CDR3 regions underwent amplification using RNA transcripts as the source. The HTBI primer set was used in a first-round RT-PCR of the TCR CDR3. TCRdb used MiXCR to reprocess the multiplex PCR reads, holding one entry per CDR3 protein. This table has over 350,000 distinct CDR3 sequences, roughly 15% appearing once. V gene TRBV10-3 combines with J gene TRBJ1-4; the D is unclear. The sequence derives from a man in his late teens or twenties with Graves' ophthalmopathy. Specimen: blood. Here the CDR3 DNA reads TGTGCCATCAGTGAGGGAACTGCTAATGAAAAACTGTTTTTT. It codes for CAISEGTANEKLFF.